This TCR beta chain was observed in a study of Graves' ophthalmopathy and Graves' hyperthyroidism. V lost 3 bases to trimming and J lost 5 bases, with 16 bases between them. CDR1 is LNHDA and CDR2 is SQIVND in the germline V gene (reference sequence). CDR3 length: 15 residues. Beta-chain TCR CDR3 regions were amplified from RNA transcripts. The first round was an RT-PCR with HTBI primers, and the second round was a multiplex PCR. TCRdb analysed the multiplex PCR reads with MiXCR anew, one entry per CDR3 protein. The repertoire consists of 660,000 or so distinct CDR3 sequences, with roughly 41% occurring once and the leading ten covering roughly 3%.

The sample was peripheral blood. This rearrangement joins TRBV19 to TRBJ1-2; tentative D call: TRBD1 (5 bases). The receptor was derived from an adult man with Graves' ophthalmopathy. The CDR3 here is CASSIRQSEVYGYTF. The CDR3 bases are TGTGCCAGTAGTATCCGACAGTCGGAGGTGTATGGCTACACCTTC.